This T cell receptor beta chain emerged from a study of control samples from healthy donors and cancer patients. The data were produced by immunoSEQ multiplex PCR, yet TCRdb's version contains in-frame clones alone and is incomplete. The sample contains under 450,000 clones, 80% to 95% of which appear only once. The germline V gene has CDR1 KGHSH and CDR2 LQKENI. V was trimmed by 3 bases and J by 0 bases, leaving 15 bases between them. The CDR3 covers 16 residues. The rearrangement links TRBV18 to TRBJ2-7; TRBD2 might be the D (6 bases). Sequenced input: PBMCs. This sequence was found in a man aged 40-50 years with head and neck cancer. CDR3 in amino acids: CASSPEGGASSYEQYF. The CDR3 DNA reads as TGTGCCAGCTCACCTGAAGGCGGGGCGAGCTCCTACGAGCAGTACTTC.